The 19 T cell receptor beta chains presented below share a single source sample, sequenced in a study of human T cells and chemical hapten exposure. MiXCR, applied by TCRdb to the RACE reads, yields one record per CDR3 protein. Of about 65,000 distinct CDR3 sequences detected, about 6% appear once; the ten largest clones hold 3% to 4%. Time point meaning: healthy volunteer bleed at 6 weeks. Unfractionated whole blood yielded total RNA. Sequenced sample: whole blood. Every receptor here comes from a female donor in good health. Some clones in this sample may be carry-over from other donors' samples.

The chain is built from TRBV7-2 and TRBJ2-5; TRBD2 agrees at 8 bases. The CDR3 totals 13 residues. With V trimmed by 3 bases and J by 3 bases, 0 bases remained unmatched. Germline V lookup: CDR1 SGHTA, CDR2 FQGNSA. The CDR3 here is CASSLGLEETQYF. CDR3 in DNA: TGTGCCAGCAGCTTGGGACTAGAAGAGACCCAGTACTTC.

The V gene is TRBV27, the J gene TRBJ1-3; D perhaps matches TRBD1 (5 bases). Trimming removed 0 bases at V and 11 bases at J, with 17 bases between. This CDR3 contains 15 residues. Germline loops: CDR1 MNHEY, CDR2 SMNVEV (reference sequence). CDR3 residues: CASSLSRSPGIPIYF. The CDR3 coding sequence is TGTGCCAGCAGTTTATCCCGCTCGCCAGGGATTCCCATATATTTT.

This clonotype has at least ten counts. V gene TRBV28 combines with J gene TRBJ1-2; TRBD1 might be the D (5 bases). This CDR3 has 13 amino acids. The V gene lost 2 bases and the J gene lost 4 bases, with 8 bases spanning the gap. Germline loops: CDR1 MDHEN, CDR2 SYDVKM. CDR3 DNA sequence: TGTGCCAGCAGTTTAGACAGTAGCTATGGCTACACCTTC. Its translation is CASSLDSSYGYTF.

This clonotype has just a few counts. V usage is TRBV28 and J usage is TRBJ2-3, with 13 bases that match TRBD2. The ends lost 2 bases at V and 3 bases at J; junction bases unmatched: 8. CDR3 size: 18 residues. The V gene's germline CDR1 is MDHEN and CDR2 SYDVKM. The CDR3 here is CASSLPFGLAGVTDTQYF. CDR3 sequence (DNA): TGTGCCAGCAGTTTACCTTTCGGACTAGCGGGAGTTACAGATACGCAGTATTTT. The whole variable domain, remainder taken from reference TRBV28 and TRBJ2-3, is DVKVTQSSRYLVKRTGEKVFLECVQDMDHENMFWYRQDPGLGLRLIYFSYDVKMKEKGDIPEGYSVSREKKERFSLILESASTNQTSMYLCASSLPFGLAGVTDTQYFGPGTRLTVL.

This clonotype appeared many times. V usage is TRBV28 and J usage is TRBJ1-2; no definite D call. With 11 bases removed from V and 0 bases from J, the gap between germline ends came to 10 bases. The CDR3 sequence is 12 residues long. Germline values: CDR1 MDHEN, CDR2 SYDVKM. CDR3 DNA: TGTGCCCACGGGATCCCTAACTATGGCTACACCTTC. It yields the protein CAHGIPNYGYTF.

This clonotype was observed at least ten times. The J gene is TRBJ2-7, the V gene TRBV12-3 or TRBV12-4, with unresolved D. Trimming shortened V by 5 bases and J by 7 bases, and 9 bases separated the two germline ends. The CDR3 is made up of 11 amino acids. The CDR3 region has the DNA TGTGCCAGCAGTCTTTCTGGGGAGCAGTACTTC. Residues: CASSLSGEQYF.

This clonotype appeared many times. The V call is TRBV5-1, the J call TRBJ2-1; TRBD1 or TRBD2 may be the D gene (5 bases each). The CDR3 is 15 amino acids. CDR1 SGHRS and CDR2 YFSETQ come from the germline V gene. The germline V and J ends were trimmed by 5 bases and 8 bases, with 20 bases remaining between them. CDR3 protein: CASSLGARTGHEQFF. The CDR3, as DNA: TGCGCCAGCAGTCTCGGGGCGCGAACCGGACATGAGCAGTTCTTC. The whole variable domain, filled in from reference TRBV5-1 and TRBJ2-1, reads KAGVTQTPRYLIKTRGQQVTLSCSPISGHRSVSWYQQTPGQGLQFLFEYFSETQRNKGNFPGRFSGRQFSNSRSEMNVSTLELGDSALYLCASSLGARTGHEQFFGPGTRLTVL.

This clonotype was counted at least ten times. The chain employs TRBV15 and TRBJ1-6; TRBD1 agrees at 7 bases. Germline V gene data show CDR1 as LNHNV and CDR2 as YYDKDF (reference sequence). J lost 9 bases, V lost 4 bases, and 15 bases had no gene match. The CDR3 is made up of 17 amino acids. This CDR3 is CATSIGDSARFGSPLHF. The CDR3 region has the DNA TGTGCCACCAGCATCGGGGACAGTGCCCGATTTGGTTCACCCCTCCACTTT.

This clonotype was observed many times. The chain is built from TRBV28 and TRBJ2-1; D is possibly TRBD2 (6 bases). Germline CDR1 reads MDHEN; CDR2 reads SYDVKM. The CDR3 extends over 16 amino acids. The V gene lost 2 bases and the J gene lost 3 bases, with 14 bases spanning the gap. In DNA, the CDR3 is TGTGCCAGCAGTTTAAGGGTGGCGGGAATCTACAATGAGCAGTTCTTC. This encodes CASSLRVAGIYNEQFF. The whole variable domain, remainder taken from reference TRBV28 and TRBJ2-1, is DVKVTQSSRYLVKRTGEKVFLECVQDMDHENMFWYRQDPGLGLRLIYFSYDVKMKEKGDIPEGYSVSREKKERFSLILESASTNQTSMYLCASSLRVAGIYNEQFFGPGTRLTVL.

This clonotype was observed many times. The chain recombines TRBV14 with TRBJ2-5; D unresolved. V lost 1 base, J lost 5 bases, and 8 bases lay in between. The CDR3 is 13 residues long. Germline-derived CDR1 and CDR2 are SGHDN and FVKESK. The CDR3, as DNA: TGTGCCAGCAGCCAAGCTGGGTACGAGACCCAGTACTTC. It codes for CASSQAGYETQYF.

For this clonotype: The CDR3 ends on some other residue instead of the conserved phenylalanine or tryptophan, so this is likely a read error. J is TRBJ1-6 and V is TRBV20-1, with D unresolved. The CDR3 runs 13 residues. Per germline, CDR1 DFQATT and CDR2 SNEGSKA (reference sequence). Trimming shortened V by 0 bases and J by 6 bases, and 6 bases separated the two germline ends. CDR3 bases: TGCAGTGCTAGAGAGGACGGTAATTCACCCCTCCACCTT. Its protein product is CSAREDGNSPLHL.

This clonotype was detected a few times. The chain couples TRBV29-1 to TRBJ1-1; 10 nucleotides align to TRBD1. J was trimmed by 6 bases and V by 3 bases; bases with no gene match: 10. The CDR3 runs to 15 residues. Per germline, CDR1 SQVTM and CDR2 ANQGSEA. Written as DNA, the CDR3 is TGCAGCGTTGATACAGGCCGGACAGGGGGAGCTGAAGCTTTCTTT. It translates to CSVDTGRTGGAEAFF.

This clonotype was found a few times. DNA for the CDR3: TGTGCCAGCAGCCAGGACAGGGGATCAGGTGTGGGCTACACCTTC. It yields the protein CASSQDRGSGVGYTF. The chain uses TRBV4-2 and TRBJ1-2; 9 nucleotides line up with TRBD1. V trimming: 3 bases; J trimming: 8 bases; junction bases outside the gene matches: 10. CDR3 length: 15 residues. Per germline, CDR1 LGHNA and CDR2 YNFKEQ.

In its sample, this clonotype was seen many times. The DNA for the CDR3 is TGTGCCAGCAGCTACTTAGACAGGGGGTTTAATTCACCCCTCCACTTT. As protein: CASSYLDRGFNSPLHF. The chain is built from TRBV7-2 and TRBJ1-6, with 9 bases identical to TRBD1. V shed 4 bases, J shed 6 bases, and the junction held 7 bases outside the gene matches. This CDR3 is built from 16 residues. The germline V gene encodes CDR1 SGHTA and CDR2 FQGNSA. Full variable domain (missing parts from reference TRBV7-2 and TRBJ1-6): GAGVSQSPSNKVTEKGKDVELRCDPISGHTALYWYRQSLGQGLEFLIYFQGNSAPDKSGLPSDRFSAERTGGSVSTLTIQRTQQEDSAVYLCASSYLDRGFNSPLHFGNGTRLTVT.

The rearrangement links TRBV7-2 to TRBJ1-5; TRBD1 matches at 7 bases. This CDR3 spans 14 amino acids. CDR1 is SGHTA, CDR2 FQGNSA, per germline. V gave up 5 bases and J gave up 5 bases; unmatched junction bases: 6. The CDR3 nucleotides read TGTGCCAGCAGCCCCCGACAGGGCGATCAGCCCCAGCATTTT. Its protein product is CASSPRQGDQPQHF.

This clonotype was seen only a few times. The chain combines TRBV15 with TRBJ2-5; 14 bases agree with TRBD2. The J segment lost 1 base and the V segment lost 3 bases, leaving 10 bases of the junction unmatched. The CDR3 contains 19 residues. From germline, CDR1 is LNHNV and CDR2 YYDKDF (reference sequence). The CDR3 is CATSRRGTSGRSGQETQYF. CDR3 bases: TGTGCCACCAGCAGGCGCGGGACTAGCGGGAGATCGGGCCAAGAGACCCAGTACTTC.

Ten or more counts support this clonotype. CDR3 DNA sequence: TGCGCCAGCAGCTTGGAAGGGGAGGTTGGTGGCTACACCTTC. The encoded protein is CASSLEGEVGGYTF. The rearrangement joins TRBV5-1 to TRBJ1-2; tentatively, D is TRBD1 (5 bases). The V and J ends lost 0 bases and 7 bases respectively, with 13 bases between them. The germline gives CDR1 SGHRS, CDR2 YFSETQ. CDR3 length: 14 amino acids.

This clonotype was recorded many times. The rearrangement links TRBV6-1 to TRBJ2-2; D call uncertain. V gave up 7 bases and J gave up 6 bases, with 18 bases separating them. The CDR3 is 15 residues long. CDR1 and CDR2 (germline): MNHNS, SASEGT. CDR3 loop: CASIRDGGEAGELFF. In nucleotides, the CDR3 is TGTGCCAGCATTCGAGACGGCGGAGAAGCCGGGGAGCTGTTTTTT.

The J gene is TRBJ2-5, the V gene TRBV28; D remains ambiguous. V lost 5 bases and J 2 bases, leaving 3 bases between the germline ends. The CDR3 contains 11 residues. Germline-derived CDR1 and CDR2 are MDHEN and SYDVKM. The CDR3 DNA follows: TGTGCCAGCAGTATTCAAGAGACCCAGTACTTC. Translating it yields CASSIQETQYF.